The T cell receptor beta chain under discussion was sequenced for a study of OX40 agonist ivuxolimab in advanced cancers. The study in broad terms: The costimulatory receptor OX40 (CD134) was targeted by ivuxolimab, a fully human IgG2 agonistic monoclonal antibody. Intravenous ivuxolimab was administered to patients every 2 weeks at six dose levels: 0.01, 0.1, 0.3, 1.5, 3 and 10 mg/kg. Of the roughly 52 dose-escalation patients, hepatocellular carcinoma was present in roughly 19, melanoma in approximately 15, renal cell carcinoma in 9 and head and neck cancer in 9. A male proportion of about 79% and a mean age of 60 years, ranging from about 20 to 80, were recorded for the dose-escalation cohort. Patients were allowed to have had prior anti-PD-1, anti-PD-L1 or anti-CTLA-4 therapy, and around 43% of the dose-escalation patients had been treated with checkpoint inhibitors. Partial responses occurred in three dose-escalation patients, of whom one had hepatocellular carcinoma and two had cutaneous melanoma. Peripheral TCRbeta sequencing aimed to test whether ivuxolimab altered TCR sequence diversity and caused clonal T-cell expansion. The paper describes the monotherapy dose-escalation part (N = 52 patients) of the phase I trial of ivuxolimab.

Patients with autoimmune disease history or receiving systemic immunosuppression were excluded from the trial. Peripheral blood for TCR sequencing was collected from all dose cohorts at baseline, on cycle 4 day 1, and on cycle 7 day 1. The samples were drawn from a first-in-human, open-label, multicenter phase I dose-escalation trial of ivuxolimab. The trial enrolled adults with locally advanced or metastatic head and neck squamous cell, hepatocellular, melanoma or renal cell carcinoma. Before TCR sequencing, CD4+ T cells and CD8+ T cells from peripheral blood were sorted into separate populations. A remark on this clone: Its antigen is unknown. One base away there is no much larger clone; base qualities are not given.

Overall results and qualifications from the work: At doses from 0.1 to 3.0 mg/kg, clonal expansion was seen in both CD4+ and CD8+ blood T cells between baseline and week 6. After ivuxolimab, CD8+ T cells had more expanded clones than CD4+ T cells on average. Low levels of normalized T-cell clonal expansion were also seen in some patients who did not respond. Partial responders in the 0.1-3.0 mg/kg groups had among the lowest normalized peripheral clonal expansion, especially among CD8+ T cells. Antigen specificity was not determined for the clonally expanded peripheral T cells.

To sequence the TCRbeta CDR3 region, genomic DNA was isolated from the sorted cells. TCRbeta CDR3 regions were sequenced using the immunoSEQ Assay. TCRdb stores this immuneACCESS table with in-frame sequences only. Part of the clones is absent; in the studies checked, under half of the shortfall reflects unresolved V genes, and no reason is known for the rest. The sample yields roughly 90,000 clones; about 89% were counted once. Jointly, the top ten make up approximately 8.4% of the sample. Inclusive of the bounding cysteine and phenylalanine, the CDR3 is 16 residues long. The sequence is cut down to CDR3 DNA, 48 bases in frame from base 1. CDR1 and CDR2 (LGHNA, YNFKEQ) derive from the germline V gene. The germline V end is reduced by 0 bases and the J end by 3 bases; junction bases left unmatched: 7.

This chain is built from TRBV4-2 and TRBJ2-7, and 8 bases in between align with TRBD2. Source: CD4+ or CD8+ T cells sorted from blood, taken in a trial of the OX40 agonist ivuxolimab. The receptor comes from an adult with an advanced solid tumor such as melanoma, head and neck, liver or kidney cancer. The CDR3 here reads CASSQDFPGTSYEQYF. The DNA is TGTGCCAGCAGCCAAGATTTCCCGGGGACTAGCTACGAGCAGTACTTC.